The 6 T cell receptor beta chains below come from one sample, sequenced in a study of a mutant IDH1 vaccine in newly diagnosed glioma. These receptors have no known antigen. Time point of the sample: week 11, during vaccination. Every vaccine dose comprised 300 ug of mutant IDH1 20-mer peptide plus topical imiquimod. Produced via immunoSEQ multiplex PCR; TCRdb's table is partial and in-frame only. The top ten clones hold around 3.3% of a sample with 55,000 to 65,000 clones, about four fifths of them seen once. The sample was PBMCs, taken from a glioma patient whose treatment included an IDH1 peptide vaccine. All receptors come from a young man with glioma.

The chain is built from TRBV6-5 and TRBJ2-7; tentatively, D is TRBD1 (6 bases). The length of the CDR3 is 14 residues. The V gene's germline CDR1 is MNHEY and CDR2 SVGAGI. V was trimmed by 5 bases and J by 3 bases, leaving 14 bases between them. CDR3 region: CASSPGTSRYEQYF. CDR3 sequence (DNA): TGTGCCAGCAGTCCCGGGACATCCCGCTACGAGCAGTACTTC.

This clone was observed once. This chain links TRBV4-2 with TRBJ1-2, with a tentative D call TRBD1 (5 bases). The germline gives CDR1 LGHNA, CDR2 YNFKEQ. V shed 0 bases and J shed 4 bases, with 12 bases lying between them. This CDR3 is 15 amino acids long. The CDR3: CASSQDWQGSYGYTF. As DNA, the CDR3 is TGTGCCAGCAGCCAAGATTGGCAGGGAAGCTATGGCTACACCTTC.

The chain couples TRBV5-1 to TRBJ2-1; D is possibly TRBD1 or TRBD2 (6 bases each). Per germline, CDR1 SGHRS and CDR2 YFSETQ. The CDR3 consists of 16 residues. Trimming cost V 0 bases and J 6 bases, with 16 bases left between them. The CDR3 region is CASSLGRGPPINEQFF. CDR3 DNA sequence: TGCGCCAGCAGCTTGGGTCGGGGGCCCCCAATCAATGAGCAGTTCTTC.

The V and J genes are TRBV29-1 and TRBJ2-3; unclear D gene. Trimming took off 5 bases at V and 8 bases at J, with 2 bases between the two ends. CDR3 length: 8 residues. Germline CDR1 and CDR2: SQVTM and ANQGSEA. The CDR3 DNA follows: TGCAGCGTTTCTACGCAGTATTTT. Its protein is CSVSTQYF.

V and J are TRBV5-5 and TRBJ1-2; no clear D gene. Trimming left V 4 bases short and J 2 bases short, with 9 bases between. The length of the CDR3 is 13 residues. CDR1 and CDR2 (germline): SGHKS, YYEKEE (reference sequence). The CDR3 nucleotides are TGTGCCAGCAGCCAAGACCTGAACTATGGCTACACCTTC. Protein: CASSQDLNYGYTF.

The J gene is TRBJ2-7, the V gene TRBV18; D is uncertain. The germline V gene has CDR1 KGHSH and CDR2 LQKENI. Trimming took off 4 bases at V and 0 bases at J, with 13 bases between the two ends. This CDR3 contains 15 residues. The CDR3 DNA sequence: TGTGCCAGCTCACTCCCCGGGTATAGCTCCTACGAGCAGTACTTC. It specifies CASSLPGYSSYEQYF.